One and the same sample provided the 24 T cell receptor beta chains below, sequenced in a study of shared clonotypes between healthy human individuals. Generated by immunoSEQ multiplex PCR, the TCRdb table keeps only in-frame clones and is missing some. The table records more than 550,000 clones, about 91% of them present only once. Positive CCR7 selection of CD45RO-negative cells yielded the naive CD8 cells, and terminally differentiated effector memory CD45RA+ cells were excluded. The sample taken for sequencing was naive CD8+ T cells sorted from blood. Receptors were obtained from a man aged 30 to 45 in good health.

This sequence joins TRBV4-1 and TRBJ2-1; D uncertain. V lost 0 bases to trimming and J lost 7 bases, with 4 bases between them. The CDR3 is 12 amino acids. Germline V gene data show CDR1 as MGHRA and CDR2 as YSYEKL. CDR3 protein: CASSQDMNEQFF. Here the CDR3 DNA reads TGCGCCAGCAGCCAAGATATGAATGAGCAGTTCTTC.

The genes are TRBV13 and TRBJ2-7; TRBD2 agrees at 10 bases. The CDR3 runs to 16 residues. Unmatched junction bases numbered 10, after V lost 5 bases and J lost 3 bases. The V gene's germline CDR1 is PRHDT and CDR2 FYEKMQ (reference sequence). The chain's CDR3 is CASSTGGASGSYEQYF. The CDR3 coding sequence is TGTGCCAGCAGCACCGGCGGGGCTAGCGGGAGCTACGAGCAGTACTTC.

The genes are TRBV5-6 and TRBJ1-6, with D tentatively TRBD1 (6 bases). Germline CDR1 and CDR2: SGHDT and YYEEEE. Trimming shortened V by 4 bases and J by 7 bases, and 12 bases separated the two germline ends. The length of the CDR3 is 14 residues. CDR3 in amino acids: CASSHGQMNSPLHF. In nucleotides, the CDR3 is TGTGCCAGCAGCCACGGACAGATGAATTCACCCCTCCACTTT.

This chain connects TRBV7-3 to TRBJ2-1; D may be TRBD2 (6 bases). Trimming cost V 3 bases and J 15 bases, with 15 bases left between them. Per germline, CDR1 SGHTA and CDR2 FQGTGA. The length of the CDR3 is 12 residues. The DNA for the CDR3 is TGTGCCAGCAGCTTGGGCGGGACCCCCTTGTTCTTC. Residues: CASSLGGTPLFF. Full variable domain (outside the CDR3, taken from reference TRBV7-3 and TRBJ2-1): GAGVSQTPSNKVTEKGKYVELRCDPISGHTALYWYRQSLGQGPEFLIYFQGTGAADDSGLPNDRFFAVRPEGSVSTLKIQRTERGDSAVYLCASSLGGTPLFFGPGTRLTVL.

The chain is built from TRBV5-6 and TRBJ1-1, with TRBD1 identical over 7 bases. V shed 0 bases and J 0 bases; nucleotides not matched to a gene: 8. The CDR3 consists of 17 residues. Germline V gene data show CDR1 as SGHDT and CDR2 as YYEEEE. DNA for the CDR3: TGTGCCAGCAGCTTGGGCGACAGGGTTTTTTTGAACACTGAAGCTTTCTTT. Protein product: CASSLGDRVFLNTEAFF.

Remarks on this clone: Other DNA sequences from this sample encode an identical CDR3 as well. The V gene is TRBV27, the J gene TRBJ1-2; no definite D call. CDR3 length: 12 residues. V lost 8 bases and J lost 4, with 11 bases in between. Germline V CDR1 and CDR2: MNHEY, SMNVEV (reference sequence). For the CDR3, the DNA is TGTGCCAGCGGCGGATTTTCCTATGGCTACACCTTC. Amino acid sequence: CASGGFSYGYTF.

The J gene is TRBJ1-4, the V gene TRBV9, with 8 bases fitting TRBD1. The V gene end was trimmed by 4 bases and the J gene end by 4 bases; junction bases not matched to a gene: 6. This CDR3 is 15 amino acids long. Germline V gives CDR1 SGDLS, CDR2 YYNGEE. The CDR3 protein is CASSPRTGLNEKLFF. CDR3 in DNA: TGTGCCAGCAGCCCCAGGACAGGGCTTAATGAAAAACTGTTTTTT.

The chain recombines TRBV27 with TRBJ2-7, with a tentative D call TRBD1 (5 bases). Germline CDR1 reads MNHEY; CDR2 reads SMNVEV (reference sequence). The V end was cut by 2 bases, the J end by 3 bases, with 14 bases between. The CDR3 has 15 amino acids. Written as DNA, the CDR3 is TGTGCCAGCAGTTTAGAGGTCAGCAGGGACTACGAGCAGTACTTC. The encoded protein is CASSLEVSRDYEQYF.

This sequence joins TRBV19 and TRBJ2-2; 11 nucleotides agree with TRBD2. The CDR3 has 19 amino acids. Trimming at V came to 5 bases and at J to 1 base, leaving 12 bases not matched to a gene. Germline CDR1 LNHDA, CDR2 SQIVND (reference sequence). The CDR3 loop is CASSFTSGRKFGNTGELFF. Written as DNA, the CDR3 is TGTGCCAGTAGTTTCACTAGCGGGAGAAAGTTTGGGAACACCGGGGAGCTGTTTTTT.

This chain links TRBV4-1 with TRBJ2-7, with 7 nucleotides matching TRBD1. The CDR3 has 15 residues. CDR1 and CDR2 from the germline V gene are MGHRA and YSYEKL. V gave up 6 bases and J gave up 2 bases; unmatched junction bases: 10. The CDR3 region has the DNA TGCGCCAGCAGTCACCCCGGGACAGCGCCCTACGAGCAGTACTTC. Translation: CASSHPGTAPYEQYF.

This clone has only one observation. V usage is TRBV5-1 and J usage is TRBJ2-2; D is tentatively TRBD1 or TRBD2 (6 bases each). V was trimmed by 3 bases and J by 6 bases, leaving 9 bases between them. CDR1 is SGHRS, CDR2 YFSETQ, per germline. The CDR3 is made up of 13 amino acids. The CDR3 spells CASSWRGAGELFF. As DNA, the CDR3 is TGCGCCAGCAGCTGGAGGGGGGCCGGGGAGCTGTTTTTT. Full variable domain (remainder filled in from reference TRBV5-1 and TRBJ2-2): KAGVTQTPRYLIKTRGQQVTLSCSPISGHRSVSWYQQTPGQGLQFLFEYFSETQRNKGNFPGRFSGRQFSNSRSEMNVSTLELGDSALYLCASSWRGAGELFFGEGSRLTVL.

The chain couples TRBV11-2 to TRBJ2-3, with D unclear. The germline V and J ends were trimmed by 0 bases and 3 bases, with 13 bases remaining between them. CDR3 length equals 16 residues. Germline assignment: CDR1 SGHAT and CDR2 FQNNGV. The CDR3 sequence: CASSLDDQVWTDTQYF. CDR3 DNA: TGTGCCAGCAGCTTAGATGATCAGGTTTGGACAGATACGCAGTATTTT. Combining the CDR3 with reference TRBV11-2 and TRBJ2-3 gives the whole variable domain EAGVAQSPRYKIIEKRQSVAFWCNPISGHATLYWYQQILGQGPKLLIQFQNNGVVDDSQLPKDRFSAERLKGVDSTLKIQPAKLEDSAVYLCASSLDDQVWTDTQYFGPGTRLTVL.

The chain is built from TRBV19 and TRBJ1-5, with D possibly matching TRBD1 (5 bases). The V end was cut by 6 bases, the J end by 2 bases, with 14 bases between. CDR3 size: 15 residues. Germline-derived CDR1 and CDR2 are LNHDA and SQIVND (reference sequence). The CDR3 protein is CASRPSGLGNQPQHF. CDR3 nucleotide sequence: TGTGCCAGTAGACCCTCAGGGTTGGGCAATCAGCCCCAGCATTTT.

The gene calls are TRBV4-3 and TRBJ1-2; a possible D gene is TRBD1 (6 bases). V lost 1 base, J lost 7 bases, and 13 bases lay in between. The CDR3 totals 14 residues. CDR1 is LGHNA and CDR2 is YSLEER in the germline V gene. The CDR3 reads CASSQGGLGGGYTF. In DNA, the CDR3 is TGCGCCAGCAGCCAAGGAGGCTTAGGGGGTGGCTACACCTTC.

CDR3 nucleotide sequence: TGCGCCAGCAGCCCCGGACAGACCGAGGGGCAGTACTTC. It codes for CASSPGQTEGQYF. The V and J genes are TRBV4-1 and TRBJ2-7, with D possibly matching TRBD1 (6 bases). The CDR3 length is 13 residues. The germline gives CDR1 MGHRA, CDR2 YSYEKL. Trimming removed 4 bases at V and 9 bases at J, with 16 bases between.

The J gene is TRBJ2-5, the V gene TRBV11-2, with 7 bases lining up with TRBD1. Germline CDR1 is SGHAT and CDR2 is FQNNGV. The CDR3 runs to 18 residues. The trim removed 1 base at V and 2 bases at J, leaving 13 bases unmatched. This CDR3 reads CASSLGQNRGRLQETQYF. The CDR3 DNA sequence: TGTGCCAGCAGCTTAGGGCAAAACAGGGGTCGACTTCAAGAGACCCAGTACTTC.

J is TRBJ2-1 and V is TRBV11-2; 7 bases agree with TRBD2. Germline V gene sequence: CDR1 SGHAT, CDR2 FQNNGV. V dropped 2 bases and J dropped 11; count of bases not matched to a gene: 3. The CDR3 is made up of 12 amino acids. The CDR3 spells CASSLMGGKQFF. The CDR3 region has the DNA TGTGCCAGCAGCTTAATGGGGGGGAAGCAGTTCTTC.

V and J are TRBV25-1 and TRBJ2-5, with 7 nucleotides matching TRBD2. The DNA end is a closer match to TRBJ2-7, so the J assignment may be wrong. This CDR3 is built from 15 residues. Germline V gene sequence: CDR1 MGHDK, CDR2 SYGVNS. The CDR3 coding sequence is TGTGCCAGCAGTTACCTGGCGGGAGACCTTTACGAGCAGTACTTC. Translation: CASSYLAGDLYEQYF.

The chain couples TRBV6-1 to TRBJ1-5; TRBD1 matches at 7 bases. Germline V gene lookup returns CDR1 MNHNS and CDR2 SASEGT. The CDR3 is made up of 14 amino acids. After removal of 6 bases from V and 7 bases from J, the junction contained 9 bases not matched to a gene. CDR3 residues: CASSATGPVQPQHF. The CDR3 DNA follows: TGTGCCAGCAGCGCGACAGGGCCGGTACAGCCCCAGCATTTT.

The chain is built from TRBV6-1 and TRBJ2-7, with 7 bases that match TRBD2. The CDR3 is made up of 17 amino acids. The V gene end was trimmed by 3 bases and the J gene end by 3 bases; junction bases not matched to a gene: 14. Germline assignment: CDR1 MNHNS and CDR2 SASEGT. The CDR3 DNA reads as TGTGCCAGCAGTGATCCCCTCGGCGGGAGCGCAATCTACGAGCAGTACTTC. Translating gives CASSDPLGGSAIYEQYF.

The chain employs TRBV6-1 and TRBJ1-1, with a possible D match to TRBD1 (6 bases). Trimming removed 10 bases from V and 1 base from J, with 10 bases in between. The CDR3 runs 12 residues. Looked up from germline, CDR1 is MNHNS and CDR2 is SASEGT. The CDR3 is CATMTGNTEAFF. The CDR3, as DNA: TGTGCCACCATGACAGGGAACACTGAAGCTTTCTTT.

The chain employs TRBV28 and TRBJ2-1; no definite D call. The V end lost 7 bases, the J end lost 5 bases, and 12 bases lay between the germline ends. The CDR3 contains 13 residues. Germline V lookup: CDR1 MDHEN, CDR2 SYDVKM. In nucleotides, the CDR3 is TGTGCCAGCATCCCTCGAACGGACAATGAGCAGTTCTTC. Amino acid sequence: CASIPRTDNEQFF.

This sequence joins TRBV6-5 and TRBJ2-7, with 12 bases matching TRBD2. Germline CDR1 and CDR2: MNHEY and SVGAGI. CDR3 length equals 16 residues. V lost 0 bases, J lost 4 bases, and 4 bases stayed unmatched. This CDR3 is CASSYSGLAGRYEQYF. In DNA form, the CDR3 reads TGTGCCAGCAGTTACTCAGGACTAGCGGGAAGATACGAGCAGTACTTC.

Comment on this clone: Germline is not matched at one junction end, which may reflect a read error. V gene TRBV11-2 combines with J gene TRBJ2-7, with TRBD1 as a possible D gene (5 bases). Germline V gene lookup returns CDR1 SGHAT and CDR2 FQNNGV. The CDR3 totals 11 residues. CDR3 nucleotide sequence: TGTGCCAGCAGCACCCTGACAGTGGCTCACTTC. It is translated as CASSTLTVAHF.